The rows below give T cell receptor beta chains drawn from one sample of a study of T cell responses to AZD1222 COVID-19 vaccine. Using immunoSEQ multiplex PCR, the repertoire was profiled, and TCRdb retains in-frame clones only, with some absent. The data show about 110,000 clones, 85% to 90% seen once. The sample was peripheral blood, taken on day 0 of AZD1222 vaccination. These receptors were taken from an adult in good health. Each CDR3 is given with its conserved first and last residue. Fields, in order: J gene, V gene, clone size, D gene, CDR3 DNA, CDR3 protein. D genes are given only for firm matches. Not every row has a clone size; where given, it reads once, few, many or a size class.

J: TRBJ1-3; V: TRBV7-9; size: .; D: .; DNA: TGTGCCAGCAGCTCATATTTTGTCAGCAACACCATATATTTT; CDR3: CASSSYFVSNTIYF
J: TRBJ2-1; V: TRBV7-3; size: .; D: .; DNA: TGTGCCAGCAGCTTAGGTACTACTTCCTACAATGAGCAGTTCTTC; CDR3: CASSLGTTSYNEQFF
J: TRBJ2-1; V: TRBV5-1; size: .; D: TRBD1; DNA: TGCGCCAGCAGCTTAGAAGGGGGCGCGCGGAATGAGCAGTTCTTC; CDR3: CASSLEGGARNEQFF
J: TRBJ1-5; V: TRBV2; size: .; D: .; DNA: TGTGCCAGCAGGGAGGGGAGGGGTGGAAGCAATCAGCCCCAGCATTTT; CDR3: CASREGRGGSNQPQHF
J: TRBJ2-7; V: TRBV5-4; size: .; D: TRBD2; DNA: TGTGCCAGCAGCTTGGAACTAGCGGGCTCCTACGAGCAGTACTTC; CDR3: CASSLELAGSYEQYF
J: TRBJ2-1; V: TRBV9; size: .; D: TRBD2; DNA: TGTGCCAGCAGCGTGCTCCCCCGGGTAGCGGGAGGGAACAATGAGCAGTTCTTC; CDR3: CASSVLPRVAGGNNEQFF
J: TRBJ1-2; V: TRBV6-2/TRBV6-3; size: .; D: .; DNA: TGTGCCAGCAGTTACAACCTATTATATGGCTACACCTTC; CDR3: CASSYNLLYGYTF
J: TRBJ2-5; V: TRBV7-3; size: .; D: .; DNA: TGTGCCAGCAGCTTAGTGGGGCATCAAGAGACCCAGTACTTC; CDR3: CASSLVGHQETQYF
J: TRBJ1-5; V: TRBV6-1; size: .; D: .; DNA: TGTGCCAGCAGTGAAGTTTTTCAGCCCCAGCATTTT; CDR3: CASSEVFQPQHF
J: TRBJ1-2; V: TRBV18; size: .; D: TRBD1; DNA: TGTGCCAGCTCACCCTCGGGGGGACAGGGGGCAGTCTATGGCTACACCTTC; CDR3: CASSPSGGQGAVYGYTF
J: TRBJ2-1; V: TRBV28; size: .; D: TRBD2; DNA: TGTGCCACAGCTGTCAGCGGGAGGCCTTCCTACAATGAGCAGTTCTTC; CDR3: CATAVSGRPSYNEQFF
J: TRBJ1-1; V: TRBV3-1/TRBV3-2; size: .; D: .; DNA: TGTGCCAGCAGCCAAGAAGGGAGTTACGGTGAAGCTTTCTTT; CDR3: CASSQEGSYGEAFF
J: TRBJ1-3; V: TRBV9; size: .; D: .; DNA: TGTGCCAGCAGCGTAGGGACAGGAAACACCATATATTTT; CDR3: CASSVGTGNTIYF
J: TRBJ2-5; V: TRBV12-5; size: .; D: .; DNA: TGTGCTAGTGCCCCCGAGGGGGAGACCCAGTACTTC; CDR3: CASAPEGETQYF
J: TRBJ2-1; V: TRBV5-1; size: .; D: TRBD2; DNA: TGCGCCAGCAGAGCGACTAGCGGGAGGGCTGAGCAGTTCTTC; CDR3: CASRATSGRAEQFF
J: TRBJ1-4; V: TRBV4-3; size: once; D: .; DNA: TGCGCCAGCAGCCAAGATGGCAGGTCTAATGAAAAACTGTTTTTT; CDR3: CASSQDGRSNEKLFF
J: TRBJ2-2; V: TRBV6-6; size: .; D: TRBD1; DNA: TGTGCCAGCACCCCTACAGGGGGCGCGTTCGGGGAGCTGTTTTTT; CDR3: CASTPTGGAFGELFF
J: TRBJ1-1; V: TRBV5-6; size: .; D: .; DNA: TGTGCCAGCAGCCACGCCCAGCAGCTGAACACTGAAGCTTTCTTT; CDR3: CASSHAQQLNTEAFF
J: TRBJ2-3; V: TRBV18; size: .; D: TRBD1; DNA: TGTGCCAGCTCACCTCAGGGGGTAGGCACAGATACGCAGTATTTT; CDR3: CASSPQGVGTDTQYF
J: TRBJ1-5; V: TRBV27; size: .; D: .; DNA: TGTGCCAGCAGTTTAGGAGCCCCGGGTTATCAGCCCCAGCATTTT; CDR3: CASSLGAPGYQPQHF
J: TRBJ1-2; V: TRBV28; size: .; D: .; DNA: TGTGCCAGCAGTTTCGGGAGAAGTAGTTACACCTTC; CDR3: CASSFGRSSYTF
J: TRBJ1-2; V: TRBV30; size: .; D: .; DNA: TGTGCCTGGACCCCAAGCCACAGCTACTATGGCTACACCTTC; CDR3: CAWTPSHSYYGYTF
J: TRBJ2-1; V: TRBV14; size: .; D: .; DNA: TGTGCCAGCAGCCAAAAGCTGGGCCGGAACAATGAGCAGTTCTTC; CDR3: CASSQKLGRNNEQFF
J: TRBJ1-2; V: TRBV6-5; size: .; D: .; DNA: TGTGCCAGCAGTCCGGGAGACCATAACTATGGCTACACCTTC; CDR3: CASSPGDHNYGYTF
J: TRBJ1-1; V: TRBV6-5; size: .; D: .; DNA: TGTGCCAGCAGTTACTCGCGGACTTCGAACACTGAAGCTTTCTTT; CDR3: CASSYSRTSNTEAFF
J: TRBJ1-4; V: TRBV6-2/TRBV6-3; size: .; D: TRBD1; DNA: TGTGCCAGCAGCTCTGCCGGGACAGGGGATGAAAAACTGTTTTTT; CDR3: CASSSAGTGDEKLFF
J: TRBJ2-1; V: TRBV11-3; size: .; D: TRBD2; DNA: TGTGCCAGCAGCTCCAACCTTGGACTAGCGGACAATGAGCAGTTCTTC; CDR3: CASSSNLGLADNEQFF
J: TRBJ2-7; V: TRBV10-2; size: .; D: TRBD1; DNA: TGCGCCACCAAATGGGACAGGGGTTCCCACGAGCAGTACTTC; CDR3: CATKWDRGSHEQYF
J: TRBJ2-7; V: TRBV4-1; size: .; D: TRBD2; DNA: TGCGCCAGCAGCCAAGTTGCGGGGGAAGGGGACGAGCAGTACTTC; CDR3: CASSQVAGEGDEQYF
J: TRBJ2-2; V: TRBV5-1; size: .; D: TRBD1; DNA: TGCGCCAGCAGCAGGGGACAGGGGAGGACCGGGGAGCTGTTTTTT; CDR3: CASSRGQGRTGELFF
J: TRBJ2-7; V: TRBV7-6; size: .; D: TRBD2; DNA: TGTGCCAGCAGCTTACACCCCGGAGCGGGGCCCTACGAGCAGTACTTC; CDR3: CASSLHPGAGPYEQYF
J: TRBJ1-1; V: TRBV11-2; size: .; D: .; DNA: TGTGCCAGCAGCTTAGGGCGAGTAACTGAAGCTTTCTTT; CDR3: CASSLGRVTEAFF
J: TRBJ1-1; V: TRBV5-1; size: few; D: .; DNA: TGCGCCAGCAGCTTGGGTGGTGGGGGAACTGAAGCTTTCTTT; CDR3: CASSLGGGGTEAFF
J: TRBJ2-1; V: TRBV9; size: once; D: TRBD2; DNA: TGTGCCAGCAGCGTAGTCGATAGCGGGAGTACGGAGCAGTTCTTC; CDR3: CASSVVDSGSTEQFF
J: TRBJ1-2; V: TRBV2; size: .; D: .; DNA: TGTGCCAGCAGTGTTGCAGCGTCGGACTATGGCTACACCTTC; CDR3: CASSVAASDYGYTF
J: TRBJ1-1; V: TRBV3-1/TRBV3-2; size: .; D: .; DNA: TGTGCCAGCAGCCAAGTAGGAAGGAACACTGAAGCTTTCTTT; CDR3: CASSQVGRNTEAFF
J: TRBJ2-7; V: TRBV5-8; size: .; D: .; DNA: TGTGCCAGCACCGCCAGCCTTGGGGGCCGGGGCGAGCAGTACTTC; CDR3: CASTASLGGRGEQYF
J: TRBJ2-2; V: TRBV19; size: .; D: .; DNA: TGTGCCAGTAGTATAGAGAGGGCCGGGGAGCTGTTTTTT; CDR3: CASSIERAGELFF
J: TRBJ1-2; V: TRBV30; size: .; D: .; DNA: TGTGCCTGGAGTGTAATAAGGGGACGGGGCTACACCTTC; CDR3: CAWSVIRGRGYTF
J: TRBJ1-4; V: TRBV5-8; size: .; D: TRBD1; DNA: TGTGCCAGCAGCCCAGTGGGGACAGCTCTTAATGAAAAACTGTTTTTT; CDR3: CASSPVGTALNEKLFF
J: TRBJ1-5; V: TRBV7-2; size: .; D: .; DNA: TGTGCCAGCAGCTTAGGGAGGGGCGAGCCCCAGCATTTT; CDR3: CASSLGRGEPQHF
J: TRBJ2-3; V: TRBV9; size: few; D: TRBD2; DNA: TGTGCCAGCAGTTCTAGCGGGCACACAGATACGCAGTATTTT; CDR3: CASSSSGHTDTQYF
J: TRBJ2-7; V: TRBV5-6; size: .; D: .; DNA: TGTGCCAGCAGCTTGCTCTACAGGGAATACGAGCAGTACTTC; CDR3: CASSLLYREYEQYF
J: TRBJ2-7; V: TRBV7-2; size: .; D: TRBD1; DNA: TGTGCCAGCAGCTTAGAGACAGGGCTCGAGCAGTACTTC; CDR3: CASSLETGLEQYF
J: TRBJ2-1; V: TRBV9; size: .; D: TRBD1; DNA: TGTGCCAGCAGCCCACAGGGGGGATTCAATGAGCAGTTCTTC; CDR3: CASSPQGGFNEQFF
J: TRBJ1-5; V: TRBV28; size: .; D: TRBD1; DNA: TGTGCCAGCTGGTCGGGACAGTTCAATCAGCCCCAGCATTTT; CDR3: CASWSGQFNQPQHF
J: TRBJ1-4; V: TRBV4-1; size: .; D: TRBD1; DNA: TGCGCCAGCAGCCAAGCCTGGACAGGGAGGGAAAAACTGTTTTTT; CDR3: CASSQAWTGREKLFF
J: TRBJ2-1; V: TRBV29-1; size: .; D: TRBD2; DNA: TGCAGCGTTGGTCCAGCGGGGTACAATGAGCAGTTCTTC; CDR3: CSVGPAGYNEQFF
J: TRBJ1-1; V: TRBV7-2; size: once; D: .; DNA: TGTGCCAGCAGCTTAGGGCCCCGCGCTTTCTTT; CDR3: CASSLGPRAFF
J: TRBJ1-1; V: TRBV7-9; size: .; D: .; DNA: TGTGCCAGCAGCGAAATTGAAGCTTTCTTT; CDR3: CASSEIEAFF
J: TRBJ2-3; V: TRBV9; size: .; D: TRBD2; DNA: TGTGCCAGCAGCGCTAGGACTAGCGTCATCACAGATACGCAGTATTTT; CDR3: CASSARTSVITDTQYF
J: TRBJ1-1; V: TRBV3-1/TRBV3-2; size: .; D: .; DNA: TGTGCCAGCAGCCAGGAGGGGCGCACTGAAGCTTTCTTT; CDR3: CASSQEGRTEAFF
J: TRBJ1-3; V: TRBV9; size: .; D: .; DNA: TGTGCCAGCAGCTTAACGGCAGGACGCTCTGGAAACACCATATATTTT; CDR3: CASSLTAGRSGNTIYF
J: TRBJ2-5; V: TRBV19; size: .; D: .; DNA: TGTGCCAGTAGTATAAAGGGCGGCGTCGGGGAGACCCAGTACTTC; CDR3: CASSIKGGVGETQYF